Listed below are T cell receptor beta chains from one sample, sequenced in a study of blood T cell repertoires in COVID-19. Clones were sequenced by immunoSEQ multiplex PCR, and TCRdb holds only the in-frame ones, with some missing. The sample holds more than 150,000 clones, 80% to 90% seen once. The specimen sequenced was peripheral blood. These receptors were obtained from a young woman who had recovered from COVID-19. CDR3s include the opening cysteine and the closing phenylalanine or tryptophan. D genes are given only for firm matches. The size field is filled for only some rows; it gives once, few, many or a size class.

D gene: -
clone size: -
V gene: TRBV7-2
J gene: TRBJ1-6
CDR3 DNA: TGTGCCAGCAGCCCAAATCCTACCTCCTATAATTCACCCCTCCACTTT
CDR3 protein: CASSPNPTSYNSPLHF

D gene: -
clone size: -
V gene: TRBV7-2
J gene: TRBJ1-1
CDR3 DNA: TGTGCCAGCAGCCCACGGACAGCGCCCCTGAACACTGAAGCTTTCTTT
CDR3 protein: CASSPRTAPLNTEAFF

D gene: -
clone size: few
V gene: TRBV3-1/TRBV3-2
J gene: TRBJ1-5
CDR3 DNA: TGTGCCAGCAGCCAAGACACAGGGTTTACTCAGCCCCAGCATTTT
CDR3 protein: CASSQDTGFTQPQHF

D gene: TRBD1
clone size: -
V gene: TRBV30
J gene: TRBJ1-2
CDR3 DNA: TGTGCCTGGGACCGGGACAGGGAATCCCTAAACTATGGCTACACCTTC
CDR3 protein: CAWDRDRESLNYGYTF

D gene: -
clone size: -
V gene: TRBV13
J gene: TRBJ2-7
CDR3 DNA: TGTGCCAGCAGCTTAGGCAGGGCAGAGCAGTACTTC
CDR3 protein: CASSLGRAEQYF

D gene: -
clone size: -
V gene: TRBV9
J gene: TRBJ2-3
CDR3 DNA: TGTGCCAGCAGCGTACAGGGCGGCGCAGATACGCAGTATTTT
CDR3 protein: CASSVQGGADTQYF

D gene: -
clone size: -
V gene: TRBV5-1
J gene: TRBJ2-2
CDR3 DNA: TGCGCCAGCAGCTTGTTCGAGACAGAAAACGGGGAGCTGTTTTTT
CDR3 protein: CASSLFETENGELFF

D gene: -
clone size: -
V gene: TRBV7-6
J gene: TRBJ1-1
CDR3 DNA: TGTGCCAGCAGCCCCTACGGGAACACTGAAGCTTTCTTT
CDR3 protein: CASSPYGNTEAFF

D gene: TRBD2
clone size: -
V gene: TRBV24-1
J gene: TRBJ2-1
CDR3 DNA: TGTGCCACCAGTGATAAGCGGGAGTGGGTGAATGAGCAGTTCTTC
CDR3 protein: CATSDKREWVNEQFF

D gene: TRBD2
clone size: -
V gene: TRBV2
J gene: TRBJ2-3
CDR3 DNA: TGTGCCAGCAGTGAAGCTGGAGCGGGAGGCACAGATACGCAGTATTTT
CDR3 protein: CASSEAGAGGTDTQYF

D gene: -
clone size: -
V gene: TRBV4-3
J gene: TRBJ1-5
CDR3 DNA: TGCGCCAGCAGCCAAGCGGCGGGTACAGGGCAGCCCCAGCATTTT
CDR3 protein: CASSQAAGTGQPQHF

D gene: TRBD1
clone size: -
V gene: TRBV18
J gene: TRBJ1-2
CDR3 DNA: TGTGCCAGCTCACCAGAGGTTGGCAGGGGGGCACAAGGCTACACCTTC
CDR3 protein: CASSPEVGRGAQGYTF

D gene: -
clone size: once
V gene: TRBV5-8
J gene: TRBJ1-5
CDR3 DNA: TGTGCCAGCAGCTTGGCCCGGTCACAGCCCCAGCATTTT
CDR3 protein: CASSLARSQPQHF

D gene: -
clone size: -
V gene: TRBV6-5
J gene: TRBJ2-5
CDR3 DNA: TGTGCCAGCAGTTCCCGGGACTCCCAGCGAGAGACCCAGTACTTC
CDR3 protein: CASSSRDSQRETQYF

D gene: -
clone size: -
V gene: TRBV15
J gene: TRBJ2-2
CDR3 DNA: TGTGCCACCAGCAGAGAAGGAGAGAGCGGGGAGCTGTTTTTT
CDR3 protein: CATSREGESGELFF

D gene: -
clone size: -
V gene: TRBV7-9
J gene: TRBJ2-1
CDR3 DNA: TGTGCCAGCACTGGGGACTTTGACTACAATGAGCAGTTCTTC
CDR3 protein: CASTGDFDYNEQFF

D gene: TRBD1
clone size: -
V gene: TRBV4-3
J gene: TRBJ2-2
CDR3 DNA: TGCGCCAGCAGCCAAGCAGACAGGGTCGGGGAGCTGTTTTTT
CDR3 protein: CASSQADRVGELFF

D gene: TRBD2
clone size: -
V gene: TRBV9
J gene: TRBJ2-1
CDR3 DNA: TGTGCCAGCAGCGTAAGGCTAGCGGGACTGAGCTCCTACAATGAGCAGTTCTTC
CDR3 protein: CASSVRLAGLSSYNEQFF

D gene: TRBD2
clone size: -
V gene: TRBV5-1
J gene: TRBJ2-1
CDR3 DNA: TGCGCCAGCAGCCCTCCCCTAGGACTAGCGGGAGGAATGGGTTACAATGAGCAGTTCTTC
CDR3 protein: CASSPPLGLAGGMGYNEQFF

D gene: TRBD2
clone size: -
V gene: TRBV30
J gene: TRBJ2-3
CDR3 DNA: TGTGCCTGGAGTCCGACTAGCGGGAGGCTCCCAGATACGCAGTATTTT
CDR3 protein: CAWSPTSGRLPDTQYF

D gene: -
clone size: -
V gene: TRBV6-2/TRBV6-3
J gene: TRBJ1-2
CDR3 DNA: TGTGCCAGCAGTTACGCCGCCGGGACACCCTATGGCTACACCTTC
CDR3 protein: CASSYAAGTPYGYTF

D gene: -
clone size: once
V gene: TRBV27
J gene: TRBJ2-7
CDR3 DNA: TGTGCCAGCAGTTTAATGGCTGCCTACGAGCAGTACTTC
CDR3 protein: CASSLMAAYEQYF

D gene: TRBD1
clone size: once
V gene: TRBV5-1
J gene: TRBJ1-5
CDR3 DNA: TGCGCCAGCAGCCCCACAGGGGGAGGCAATCAGCCCCAGCATTTT
CDR3 protein: CASSPTGGGNQPQHF

D gene: TRBD1
clone size: -
V gene: TRBV9
J gene: TRBJ2-7
CDR3 DNA: TGTGCCAGCAGCGTAGCGGGACAGGGGAACGAGCAGTACTTC
CDR3 protein: CASSVAGQGNEQYF

D gene: -
clone size: -
V gene: TRBV6-6
J gene: TRBJ2-1
CDR3 DNA: TGTGCCAGCAACCCTTTACCGGGAGCTGACAATGAGCAGTTCTTC
CDR3 protein: CASNPLPGADNEQFF

D gene: TRBD2
clone size: -
V gene: TRBV7-2
J gene: TRBJ2-1
CDR3 DNA: TGTGCCAGCAGCTCCTCTGGGAGGGGCAATGAGCAGTTCTTC
CDR3 protein: CASSSSGRGNEQFF

D gene: -
clone size: -
V gene: TRBV7-6
J gene: TRBJ1-2
CDR3 DNA: TGTGCCAGCAGCTCCACAGGGAATGGCTACACCTTC
CDR3 protein: CASSSTGNGYTF

D gene: TRBD2
clone size: once
V gene: TRBV7-3
J gene: TRBJ2-1
CDR3 DNA: TGTGCCAGCAGCTTAAGGGCTAGCGGTACCTACAATGAGCAGTTCTTC
CDR3 protein: CASSLRASGTYNEQFF

D gene: -
clone size: -
V gene: TRBV7-2
J gene: TRBJ1-4
CDR3 DNA: TGTGCCAGCAGCTTAGCGAAATATAGTGAAAAACTGTTTTTT
CDR3 protein: CASSLAKYSEKLFF

D gene: TRBD2
clone size: -
V gene: TRBV7-6
J gene: TRBJ2-5
CDR3 DNA: TGTGCCAGCAGCCAGTGGGCGGGGGGCCAAGAGACCCAGTACTTC
CDR3 protein: CASSQWAGGQETQYF

D gene: TRBD1
clone size: -
V gene: TRBV7-8
J gene: TRBJ1-6
CDR3 DNA: TGTGCCAGCAGCTTAGGAGGCCAGGGGGTGAATTCACCCCTCCACTTT
CDR3 protein: CASSLGGQGVNSPLHF

D gene: TRBD2
clone size: once
V gene: TRBV11-2
J gene: TRBJ2-5
CDR3 DNA: TGTGCCAGCAGCTTCAGGGAGACTAGCGGGGGGGCAGGGGAGACCCAGTACTTC
CDR3 protein: CASSFRETSGGAGETQYF

D gene: TRBD2
clone size: -
V gene: TRBV6-4
J gene: TRBJ2-1
CDR3 DNA: TGTGCCAGCAGTTTGGGACTAGCGGGAAACGGTGAGCAGTTCTTC
CDR3 protein: CASSLGLAGNGEQFF

D gene: TRBD1
clone size: few
V gene: TRBV7-2
J gene: TRBJ1-2
CDR3 DNA: TGTGCCAGCAGCTCAGGACAGGGGAACAGAGGCTACACCTTC
CDR3 protein: CASSSGQGNRGYTF

D gene: TRBD1
clone size: -
V gene: TRBV15
J gene: TRBJ1-1
CDR3 DNA: TGTGCCACCAGCAGAGAGTACCACAGGGGAGAAGCTTTCTTT
CDR3 protein: CATSREYHRGEAFF

D gene: TRBD1
clone size: -
V gene: TRBV27
J gene: TRBJ1-2
CDR3 DNA: TGTGCCAGCAGCCGGGACAGGGGAAGTGGCTACACCTTC
CDR3 protein: CASSRDRGSGYTF

D gene: TRBD1
clone size: -
V gene: TRBV2
J gene: TRBJ1-1
CDR3 DNA: TGTGCCAGCCGCCGACAGGGTAACACTGAAGCTTTCTTT
CDR3 protein: CASRRQGNTEAFF

D gene: -
clone size: -
V gene: TRBV24-1
J gene: TRBJ2-7
CDR3 DNA: TGTGCCACCCGCCTGAGCGAGCAGTACTTC
CDR3 protein: CATRLSEQYF

D gene: TRBD1
clone size: -
V gene: TRBV5-6
J gene: TRBJ2-1
CDR3 DNA: TGTGCCAGCAGGAGGACAGGTTACAATGAGCAGTTCTTC
CDR3 protein: CASRRTGYNEQFF